This TCR beta chain was profiled in a study of OX40 agonist ivuxolimab in advanced cancers. Study summary: While on treatment, patients had intravenous ivuxolimab at 0.01 to 10 mg/kg every 2 weeks.

TCRdb's copy holds only in-frame clones and misses some; the assay was immunoSEQ multiplex PCR. The sample lists 95,000 to 100,000 clones; roughly 80% were seen once. This receptor was taken from an adult with an advanced solid tumor such as melanoma, head and neck, liver or kidney cancer. The specimen was CD4+ or CD8+ T cells sorted from blood, collected in a trial of the OX40 agonist ivuxolimab.

The DNA of the CDR3 is TGTGCCAGCAGATACCAGAGAGAGCAGTTCTTC. Its protein product is CASRYQREQFF. The chain joins TRBV2 to TRBJ2-1; D unresolved. The CDR3 totals 11 residues. Germline V gene sequence: CDR1 SNHLY, CDR2 FYNNEI. V was cut by 6 bases and J by 10 bases, with 10 bases left in between.